This T cell receptor (beta chain) is drawn from a study of regulatory T cells in long-lasting Graves disease (dated by TCRdb to the early 2020s). Concerning the study at large: To count as having persistent Graves' disease, a patient had to have received antithyroid drug treatment for over 5 years with TSH receptor autoantibodies remaining persistently positive. TCR sequencing covered some 13 persistent and some 20 newly diagnosed Graves' disease patients, 33 samples in total. Patients with persistent Graves' disease were compared with patients with newly diagnosed Graves' disease using TCR sequencing and RNA sequencing of peripheral blood. Persistent Graves' disease patients in the clinical cohort had taken antithyroid drugs for around 10 years on average. The study was registered as a clinical trial and conducted in China. Summary of the overall study and its limitations: The authors noted that the small sample size was a limitation that may lower accuracy. Preferential use of TRBV28, TRBJ1-2 and TRBJ2-5 was observed in persistent disease, whereas TRBV20-1 and TRBJ2-1 were favored in newly diagnosed disease. Peripheral blood alone was examined, since thyroid tissue, which constituted the primary lesion, could not be accessed. More public clonotypes were shared among persistent patients (fewer than 3,000) than among newly diagnosed patients (roughly 1,000). Sequencing and analysis were limited to the TCR beta chain. Persistent Graves' disease patients showed lower TCR Shannon entropy and fewer highly expanded clones than newly diagnosed patients, suggesting clonal expansion.

The CDR3 measures 12 amino acids from cysteine to phenylalanine. Only the CDR3 DNA is retained, 36 bases long and in frame from the first base. At the junction V is shortened by 3 bases and J by 7 bases, with 10 bases in between. What the time point label conveys for this sample: persistent/refractory GD, antithyroid drugs over 5 years with positive TRAb. For both TCR sequencing and RNA sequencing, RNA was extracted from PBMCs using TRIzol. The diagnosis of Graves' disease followed American Thyroid Association guidelines. Patients for the study were recruited at an endocrinology department in Xi'an, China. Each patient gave approximately 9 milliliters of peripheral blood, collected in an EDTA anticoagulant tube. Ficoll Paque Plus density gradient separation was used to isolate PBMCs, and no further T cell sorting was done. An Agilent 2100 Bioanalyzer and agarose gel were used to assess RNA quality, and a NanoDrop 2000 was used to measure RNA concentration.

This clonotype was seen more than once but under ten times. The antigen it binds to is not known. Base qualities are not recorded, but no much larger clone differs from it by a single base. Libraries came from multiplex PCR. The sequencer listed for this sample is Illumina HiSeq 4000. iRepertoire HTBI primers and Arm-PCR amplification of CDR3 regions were used to construct TCR beta libraries. Before sequencing, the PCR products underwent gel purification. The paper's data handling went like this. A total of fewer than 65 TRBV and 14 TRBJ segments were identified across samples and were used for gene usage analysis of CDR3 amino acid clonotypes. Filtered high-quality paired reads were merged into contigs using COPE and FqMerger. BLAST was used to align contigs to IMGT TRBV, TRBD and TRBJ reference genes, and CDR3 was defined according to IMGT. Any clonotype with a frequency above 0.1% was classified as a highly expanded clone. Repertoire diversity was measured by Shannon entropy, and V-J evenness by the Gini coefficient. A clonotype was considered public if more than one individual shared it. The public reads were run again by TCRdb, first through fastp at Q25 and then through MiXCR, and only productive beta chains were kept. Entries that share a CDR3 protein sequence are merged under the most common genes and DNA. The V and J calls and clone size are TCRdb's, not the authors'. The sample yields approximately 380,000 distinct CDR3 sequences; around 21% were counted once. Of the sample, around 21% is held by the ten largest clones.

This TCR was sampled from a female donor with Graves disease. This specimen was peripheral blood mononuclear cells (PBMCs), taken when the disease was refractory, from a patient treated with antithyroid drugs. The chain employs TRBV12-3 or TRBV12-4 and TRBJ2-7, with no confident D gene call. The CDR3 sequence is CASSLSPREQYF. The DNA is as follows: TGTGCCAGCAGTTTGAGCCCACGGGAGCAGTACTTC.